One sample yielded the 19 T cell receptor beta chains listed below, sequenced in a study of cytomegalovirus exposure and HLA in healthy donors. PCR was performed using 60 Vbeta and 13 Jbeta primers. Sequenced by immunoSEQ multiplex PCR; TCRdb stores in-frame clones only, minus some. The table shows about 140,000 clones, with roughly 80% occurring only once. Sequencing used PBMCs. The receptors derive from a man between 35 and 55 years old in good health and CMV-seropositive.

The chain uses TRBV29-1 and TRBJ1-2, with 9 nucleotides matching TRBD1. CDR1 is SQVTM, CDR2 ANQGSEA, per germline. The CDR3 consists of 14 residues. The V segment lost 5 bases and the J segment 2 bases; nucleotides outside the gene matches: 6. CDR3 coding DNA: TGCAGCGTTCCCGGGACAGGGTACAACTATGGCTACACCTTC. This codes for CSVPGTGYNYGYTF.

The sample holds a few counts of this clone. The chain is built from TRBV4-3 and TRBJ1-1; no clear D. CDR3 length: 15 residues. V lost 0 bases and J 5 bases, leaving 13 bases between the germline ends. Germline V CDR1 and CDR2: LGHNA, YSLEER. This chain's CDR3 is CASSQDRGFGTEAFF. For the CDR3, the DNA is TGCGCCAGCAGCCAAGATAGAGGGTTTGGTACTGAAGCTTTCTTT.

The rearrangement uses TRBV5-8 and TRBJ2-3, with 11 bases that match TRBD2. Looked up from germline, CDR1 is SGHTS and CDR2 is YDEGEE. V trimming: 0 bases; J trimming: 7 bases; junction bases outside the gene matches: 4. The CDR3 length is 15 residues. The CDR3 spells CASSLGGTSGYTQYF. CDR3 in DNA: TGTGCCAGCAGCTTGGGAGGGACTAGCGGATATACGCAGTATTTT.

This clone was detected only a few times. The chain combines TRBV6-5 with TRBJ2-7; 7 positions match TRBD1. Losses at the gene ends were 5 bases for V and 0 bases for J; bases not matched to a gene: 7. The germline CDR1 and CDR2 sequences are MNHEY and SVGAGI. The CDR3 has 15 residues. The CDR3 coding sequence is TGTGCCAGCAGTCCCCGACAGGGAAGCTCCTACGAGCAGTACTTC. This encodes CASSPRQGSSYEQYF.

The V and J genes are TRBV6-4 and TRBJ1-2; 11 nucleotides match TRBD1. The length of the CDR3 is 15 residues. The germline V gene encodes CDR1 MRHNA and CDR2 SNTAGT. Germline trimming cut 5 bases from V and 8 bases from J; bases unmatched to any gene: 10. The CDR3 sequence: CASSPRTGGAGGYTF. Written as DNA, the CDR3 is TGTGCCAGCAGTCCTCGGACAGGGGGCGCGGGAGGCTACACCTTC.

In the case of this clone: Relative to the germline gene, one junction end is altered; a read error may explain this. The V gene is TRBV7-7, the J gene TRBJ2-7; the D gene is possibly TRBD1 (6 bases). Per germline, CDR1 SSHAT and CDR2 FNYEAQ (reference sequence). The length of the CDR3 is 14 residues. Here the CDR3 reads CASSSGVGSYEQYF. The CDR3 coding sequence is TGTGCTAGCAGCTCAGGGGTAGGGTCCTACGAGCAGTACTTC.

This chain links TRBV6-6 with TRBJ1-2, with 7 positions matching TRBD1. The CDR3 runs to 14 residues. Trimming cost V 2 bases and J 8 bases; bases outside gene matches: 8. Germline values: CDR1 MNHNY, CDR2 SVGAGI (reference sequence). This CDR3 reads CASSYGDRAGGYTF. Here the CDR3 DNA reads TGTGCCAGCAGTTACGGAGACAGGGCGGGGGGCTACACCTTC.

The chain recombines TRBV4-1 with TRBJ2-5; 11 bases are shared with TRBD1. Germline V lookup: CDR1 MGHRA, CDR2 YSYEKL. V gave up 3 bases and J gave up 4 bases; unmatched junction bases: 10. This CDR3 contains 17 residues. This CDR3 is CASSHRGWTGGAETQYF. The DNA for the CDR3 is TGCGCCAGCAGCCACCGCGGGTGGACAGGGGGCGCAGAGACCCAGTACTTC.

V and J are TRBV6-6 and TRBJ1-2; D is perhaps TRBD1 (6 bases). CDR1 and CDR2 (germline): MNHNY, SVGAGI (reference sequence). The CDR3 is 13 amino acids. Trimming shortened V by 5 bases and J by 2 bases, and 9 bases separated the two germline ends. The CDR3 nucleotides are TGTGCCAGCAGTCCCGGACAGAACTATGGCTACACCTTC. The encoded protein is CASSPGQNYGYTF.

This clone was detected only a few times. The chain carries TRBV7-2 and TRBJ2-3; 10 bases fit TRBD2. Germline V gene sequence: CDR1 SGHTA, CDR2 FQGNSA. The V and J ends lost 2 bases and 3 bases, in that order; junction bases with no gene match: 8. The CDR3 sequence is 17 residues long. CDR3 nucleotide sequence: TGTGCCAGCAGCTTATGGTTTAGCGGGGGGTCGACAGATACGCAGTATTTT. This sequence encodes CASSLWFSGGSTDTQYF.

The V call is TRBV18, the J call TRBJ2-1, with a tentative D call TRBD2 (6 bases). V was trimmed by 2 bases and J by 0 bases, leaving 14 bases between them. The CDR3 runs to 17 residues. Germline V CDR1 and CDR2: KGHSH, LQKENI. The CDR3 DNA reads as TGTGCCAGCTCACCAACGGAGGGGATTAGCTCCTACAATGAGCAGTTCTTC. Translation: CASSPTEGISSYNEQFF.

V is TRBV7-2 and J is TRBJ2-7; the match to TRBD1 covers 8 bases. CDR3 length: 15 amino acids. The V gene end was trimmed by 2 bases and the J gene end by 3 bases; junction bases not matched to a gene: 6. Germline V CDR1 and CDR2: SGHTA, FQGNSA. In nucleotides, the CDR3 is TGTGCCAGCAGCTTATCGGACAGGGTAGGCTACGAGCAGTACTTC. The encoded protein is CASSLSDRVGYEQYF. The full variable domain, in which reference TRBV7-2 and TRBJ2-7 provide the parts outside the CDR3, is GAGVSQSPSNKVTEKGKDVELRCDPISGHTALYWYRQSLGQGLEFLIYFQGNSAPDKSGLPSDRFSAERTGGSVSTLTIQRTQQEDSAVYLCASSLSDRVGYEQYFGPGTRLTVT.

The rearrangement joins TRBV30 to TRBJ2-5, with D maybe TRBD2 (5 bases). The J call may be in error: the DNA end matches TRBJ2-7 better. The CDR3 has 14 amino acids. The germline V gene encodes CDR1 GTSNPN and CDR2 SVGIG (reference sequence). The CDR3 reads CAWSVYGVIDEQYF. CDR3 nucleotide sequence: TGTGCCTGGAGTGTGTACGGGGTAATTGACGAGCAGTACTTC.

The V gene is TRBV19, the J gene TRBJ1-2; D unclear. This CDR3 contains 14 residues. Germline lookup yields CDR1 LNHDA and CDR2 SQIVND (reference sequence). The V end lost 4 bases, the J end lost 4 bases, and 13 bases lay between the germline ends. The CDR3, as DNA: TGTGCCAGTAGTACCTTATCAGGATCCTATGGCTACACCTTC. It yields the protein CASSTLSGSYGYTF.

V usage is TRBV27 and J usage is TRBJ2-7; 7 positions match TRBD1. This CDR3 spans 15 amino acids. V trimming: 8 bases; J trimming: 0 bases; junction bases outside the gene matches: 10. Germline lookup yields CDR1 MNHEY and CDR2 SMNVEV (reference sequence). For the CDR3, the DNA is TGTGCCAGCCGGGGCAGGGGGTCGAGCTCCTACGAGCAGTACTTC. Protein product: CASRGRGSSSYEQYF.

J is TRBJ1-4 and V is TRBV6-5; 9 bases fit TRBD1. The V segment lost 10 bases and the J segment 8 bases; nucleotides outside the gene matches: 8. Germline V gene data show CDR1 as MNHEY and CDR2 as SVGAGI. This CDR3 comprises 13 residues. The CDR3 nucleotides are TGTGCCACCAGGGGACAGGGAGGCGAAAAACTGTTTTTT. This encodes CATRGQGGEKLFF.

The V and J genes are TRBV29-1 and TRBJ1-2; D remains ambiguous. This CDR3 contains 15 residues. Germline CDR1 is SQVTM and CDR2 is ANQGSEA. The V and J ends lost 7 bases and 4 bases respectively, with 22 bases between them. In nucleotides, the CDR3 is TGCAGCGCCGAATTGCCGGGTCCGACTCTCTATGGCTACACCTTC. This translates into CSAELPGPTLYGYTF.

The V gene is TRBV20-1, the J gene TRBJ2-7; a weak D match, TRBD1 (5 bases). This CDR3 has 11 amino acids. Germline V lookup: CDR1 DFQATT, CDR2 SNEGSKA (reference sequence). Trimming cost V 5 bases and J 6 bases, with 11 bases left between them. CDR3 in amino acids: CSASPGPEQYF. CDR3 coding DNA: TGCAGTGCTTCTCCAGGGCCCGAGCAGTACTTC.

The chain joins TRBV28 to TRBJ1-2; D is uncertain. The CDR3 has 12 residues. V was pared by 6 bases and J by 8 bases, with 13 bases between. The germline gives CDR1 MDHEN, CDR2 SYDVKM. CDR3: CASSPTGWGYTF. In DNA, the CDR3 is TGTGCCAGCAGCCCAACGGGGTGGGGCTACACCTTC.